A selection of T cell receptor beta chains follows, all from one sample in a study of blood T cell repertoires in COVID-19. This table comes from immunoSEQ multiplex PCR, and its TCRdb copy is limited to in-frame clones, with some not included. This sample has over 150,000 clones; roughly nine tenths occur once, and the top ten carry 0.5% to 0.65%. The sample consisted of peripheral blood. These receptors were obtained from a man aged 45-65 years with acute or convalescent COVID-19. Each CDR3 is given with its conserved first and last residue. The D gene is left open where the match is weak. Not every row has a clone size; where given, it reads once, few, many or a size class.

v_gene	abundance	d_gene	j_gene	CDR3nt	CDR3aa
TRBV2	NA	NA	TRBJ1-3	TGTGCCAGCAGTGATGTCAGGGTGGCTGGAAACACCATATATTTT	CASSDVRVAGNTIYF
TRBV28	NA	NA	TRBJ1-6	TGTGCCAGCCATTTTCAGGGGTTGCGTGATTCACCCCTCCACTTT	CASHFQGLRDSPLHF
TRBV5-5	NA	NA	TRBJ1-2	TGTGCCAGCAGCTTTTTCCAGGGAATGGATGGCTACACCTTC	CASSFFQGMDGYTF
TRBV7-9	few	NA	TRBJ1-5	TGTGCCAGCAGTTCAGGGGCAGGTCAGCCCCAGCATTTT	CASSSGAGQPQHF
TRBV24-1	NA	NA	TRBJ1-2	TGTGCCACCAGTGAAACAGGGAACTATGGCTACACCTTC	CATSETGNYGYTF
TRBV6-2/TRBV6-3	once	TRBD1	TRBJ1-1	TGTGCCAGCAGCTTTATTGACAGGGGCACTGAAGCTTTCTTT	CASSFIDRGTEAFF
TRBV9	NA	NA	TRBJ2-2	TGTGCCAGCAGCGTTGCAGGGCCCGCGAACACCGGGGAGCTGTTTTTT	CASSVAGPANTGELFF
TRBV6-5	NA	TRBD2	TRBJ2-3	TGTGCCAGCAGGGCCCGGGGGGACACAGATACGCAGTATTTT	CASRARGDTDTQYF
TRBV24-1	NA	NA	TRBJ2-2	TGTGCCACCAGTGACCCGTCCTCAGGGAAATACACCGGGGAGCTGTTTTTT	CATSDPSSGKYTGELFF
TRBV6-5	NA	TRBD2	TRBJ2-1	TGTGCCAGCAGTTACGTAGCGGGAGGGGTGGATGAGCAGTTCTTC	CASSYVAGGVDEQFF
TRBV2	NA	TRBD2	TRBJ2-3	TGTGCCAGCAGTCGTCTGAGCGGGAGGTCTGCAGATACGCAGTATTTT	CASSRLSGRSADTQYF
TRBV6-6	NA	TRBD1	TRBJ1-2	TGTGCCAGCAGTTTACCGGGACAGGTCGGCTATGGCTACACCTTC	CASSLPGQVGYGYTF
TRBV11-2	NA	NA	TRBJ2-3	TGTGCCAGCAGCTTAGAACGGAGGGATACGCAGTATTTT	CASSLERRDTQYF
TRBV7-8	NA	NA	TRBJ1-6	TGTGCCAGCAGCTTAGTTGGTCGGAATTCACCCCTCCACTTT	CASSLVGRNSPLHF
TRBV6-5	NA	NA	TRBJ2-5	TGTGCCAGCAGTTACTCGGCGGGGGAGACCCAGTACTTC	CASSYSAGETQYF
TRBV7-3	NA	NA	TRBJ2-6	TGTGCCAGCAGCTTAAGGTCAGGGGTCGGGGCCAACGTCCTGACTTTC	CASSLRSGVGANVLTF
TRBV6-4	NA	TRBD2	TRBJ2-1	TGTGCCAGCAGTGCGCTAGCGGGGTACAATGAGCAGTTCTTC	CASSALAGYNEQFF
TRBV5-1	NA	NA	TRBJ2-7	TGCGCCAGCAACCCTCAGGTATGGCAGTCCTACGAGCAGTACTTC	CASNPQVWQSYEQYF
TRBV9	NA	NA	TRBJ2-5	TGTGCCAGCAGCGTAGGGCACGGGCAAGAGACCCAGTACTTC	CASSVGHGQETQYF
TRBV19	NA	NA	TRBJ1-2	TGTGCCGTCAGTCGGGGGTTCAACTATGGCTACACCTTC	CAVSRGFNYGYTF
TRBV2	NA	NA	TRBJ2-1	TGTGCCAGCAGTGGAGGAAACCCCATTCCCAATGAGCAGTTCTTC	CASSGGNPIPNEQFF
TRBV27	medium-sized	TRBD1	TRBJ2-3	TGTGCCAGCAGTAGGGACAGCGACCCCGGGACGCAGTATTTT	CASSRDSDPGTQYF
TRBV28	NA	TRBD1	TRBJ1-5	TGTGCCAGCAGCTCACAGGGGGCCCAGCCCCAGCATTTT	CASSSQGAQPQHF
TRBV7-9	few	TRBD1	TRBJ1-6	TGTGCCAGCAGCCAACAGGGGGGCCAGAATTCACCCCTCCACTTT	CASSQQGGQNSPLHF
TRBV20-1	NA	NA	TRBJ2-3	TGCAGTGCTAGTTTACAGGGGACTGGCACAGATACGCAGTATTTT	CSASLQGTGTDTQYF
TRBV11-2	NA	NA	TRBJ2-3	TGTGCCAGCAGCCCTCGTTTCAGGACAGATACGCAGTATTTT	CASSPRFRTDTQYF
TRBV7-9	NA	TRBD1	TRBJ1-5	TGTGCCAGCAGCCCAGGGACAGGGAATTACAATCAGCCCCAGCATTTT	CASSPGTGNYNQPQHF
TRBV18	NA	NA	TRBJ1-3	TGTGCCAGCTCACTAAATCAGCGGGACTCTGGAAACACCATATATTTT	CASSLNQRDSGNTIYF
TRBV28	NA	TRBD1	TRBJ1-2	TGTGCCAGCATCAGACAGGGGTACTATGGCTACACCTTC	CASIRQGYYGYTF
TRBV7-2	NA	NA	TRBJ1-4	TGTGCCAGCAGCCAGTTCAACCGGGACACGACCGCTGAAAAACTGTTTTTT	CASSQFNRDTTAEKLFF
TRBV27	NA	TRBD1	TRBJ1-6	TGTGCCAGCAGTCCCACGGACAGGGGAAGCTCACCCCTCCACTTT	CASSPTDRGSSPLHF
TRBV19	NA	NA	TRBJ2-6	TGTGCCAGTAGTATAGGACACTCTGGGGCCAACGTCCTGACTTTC	CASSIGHSGANVLTF
TRBV5-1	NA	NA	TRBJ1-1	TGCGCCAGCAGCTTCGACAGGAAGGGAACTGAAGCTTTCTTT	CASSFDRKGTEAFF
TRBV7-9	NA	NA	TRBJ2-3	TGTGCCAGCAGATATACTGAGAGCACAGATACGCAGTATTTT	CASRYTESTDTQYF
TRBV28	NA	NA	TRBJ1-6	TGTGCCAGCAGTTTACCGAATTCACCCCTCCACTTT	CASSLPNSPLHF
TRBV5-5	NA	NA	TRBJ2-2	TGTGCCAGCACCCCTCAGTACTACAACACCGGGGAGCTGTTTTTT	CASTPQYYNTGELFF
TRBV14	NA	NA	TRBJ1-2	TGTGCCAGCAGCGCGGGGTATGGCTACACCTTC	CASSAGYGYTF
TRBV5-1	NA	NA	TRBJ1-5	TGCGCCAGCAGCTTTAGGGGAGGCCAGCCCCAGCATTTT	CASSFRGGQPQHF
TRBV5-4	NA	NA	TRBJ1-1	TGTGCCAGCAGTAGGGGGGGCGCGTCCAACACTGAAGCTTTCTTT	CASSRGGASNTEAFF
TRBV5-1	NA	NA	TRBJ1-1	TGCGCCAGCAGCTTGGTGCAGGACTACACTGAAGCTTTCTTT	CASSLVQDYTEAFF
TRBV7-9	NA	NA	TRBJ2-7	TGTGCCAGCAGCTCGACAGGCAGGCTTGGCTACGAGCAGTACTTC	CASSSTGRLGYEQYF
TRBV30	NA	TRBD1	TRBJ2-2	TGTGCCTGCACCGGGACAGGGTTCACCGGGGAGCTGTTTTTT	CACTGTGFTGELFF
TRBV6-5	NA	NA	TRBJ1-1	TGTGCCAGCAGTTATATCTTGAACACTGAAGCTTTCTTT	CASSYILNTEAFF
TRBV29-1	NA	TRBD1	TRBJ1-1	TGCAGCGCAGGGACCCAGGGGGTTTCAACTGAAGCTTTCTTT	CSAGTQGVSTEAFF
TRBV28	NA	TRBD2	TRBJ2-1	TGTGCCAGCAGTTTGGCGGGAGGCCGCTCCTACAATGAGCAGTTCTTC	CASSLAGGRSYNEQFF
TRBV28	NA	NA	TRBJ2-6	TGTGCCAGCAGTATCTACAGCTCTGGGGCCAACGTCCTGACTTTC	CASSIYSSGANVLTF
TRBV11-2	NA	NA	TRBJ2-2	TGTGCCAGCAACCCCCGGGGAAACACCGGGGAGCTGTTTTTT	CASNPRGNTGELFF
TRBV10-1	NA	TRBD1	TRBJ1-1	TGCGCCAGCAGTGAGTCGGGGACAGGGAGGACTGAAGCTTTCTTT	CASSESGTGRTEAFF
TRBV18	NA	NA	TRBJ2-2	TGTGCCAGCTCACCATTTCGGGAATTGAACACCGGGGAGCTGTTTTTT	CASSPFRELNTGELFF
TRBV9	NA	NA	TRBJ2-2	TGTGCCAGCAGCGTAGTCCCAGGGTTGGCCGGGGAGCTGTTTTTT	CASSVVPGLAGELFF
TRBV6-1	NA	NA	TRBJ1-6	TGTGCCAGCAGTGATATAGGCGGGAATTATAATTCACCCCTCCACTTT	CASSDIGGNYNSPLHF
TRBV28	NA	NA	TRBJ1-2	TGTGCCAGCAGAACCTGGGGGGGTTCTGGCTACACCTTC	CASRTWGGSGYTF
TRBV5-5	NA	NA	TRBJ1-2	TGTGCCAGCAGCTCCCCCCCGGGGAGGGGAGCTAACTATGGCTACACCTTC	CASSSPPGRGANYGYTF